Following are 5 T cell receptor beta chains from one sample sequenced in a study of human T cells and chemical hapten exposure. TCRdb processed the RACE reads anew with MiXCR; each CDR3 protein has one entry. The sample includes about 82,000 distinct CDR3 sequences, 11% of them seen just once. Sample time point: patch test 3, about 24 weeks after DPC sensitization. Documented treatment: therapeutic diphenylcyclopropenone sensitization with weekly scalp DPC. The material was whole blood, obtained in connection with sensitization to the hapten diphenylcyclopropenone (DPC). These TCRs come from a woman in her forties or fifties with alopecia areata. Some clones in this sample may be carry-over from other donors' samples.

The chain is built from TRBV30 and TRBJ2-7; D is uncertain. The CDR3 is 14 amino acids. Germline-derived CDR1 and CDR2 are GTSNPN and SVGIG (reference sequence). Trimming shortened V by 0 bases and J by 6 bases, and 15 bases separated the two germline ends. The DNA for the CDR3 is TGTGCCTGGAGTGTACGATCTGCGGCTCTCGAGCAGTACTTC. Its protein product is CAWSVRSAALEQYF.

This clonotype was detected only a few times. The chain combines TRBV5-4 with TRBJ2-2, with D perhaps being TRBD1 or TRBD2 (6 bases each). The germline V gene has CDR1 SGHNT and CDR2 YYREEE (reference sequence). There are 16 residues in the CDR3. V shed 3 bases and J shed 2 bases, with 14 bases lying between them. The CDR3 here is CASSSGGFTNTGELFF. CDR3 DNA sequence: TGTGCCAGCAGCTCCGGGGGCTTTACAAACACCGGGGAGCTGTTTTTT.

This clonotype was found a few times. The chain employs TRBV24-1 and TRBJ2-5; 9 bases are a match to TRBD1. CDR3 length: 15 amino acids. V trimming: 6 bases; J trimming: 2 bases; junction bases outside the gene matches: 6. Germline V gene data show CDR1 as KGHDR and CDR2 as SFDVKD. CDR3 amino acids: CATSLGQGIQETQYF. CDR3 in DNA: TGTGCCACCAGTCTAGGACAGGGGATACAAGAGACCCAGTACTTC.

The sample holds many counts of this clonotype. This chain links TRBV14 with TRBJ2-2; D unclear. Per the germline V gene, CDR1 is SGHDN and CDR2 is FVKESK. This CDR3 region has 13 residues. The ends were cut back, 4 bases at V and 7 bases at J, with 10 bases in the middle. CDR3 residues: CASSLLVGGELFF. In DNA form, the CDR3 reads TGTGCCAGCAGCCTCCTGGTGGGCGGGGAGCTGTTTTTT.

This clonotype has at least ten counts. This chain uses TRBV6-2 or TRBV6-3 with TRBJ2-7; the D is unclear. The CDR3 is 14 residues long. Trimming pared 0 bases from V and 3 bases from J, leaving 9 bases between. The V gene's germline CDR1 is MNHEY and CDR2 SVGEGT. CDR3 sequence (DNA): TGTGCCAGCAGTTACTCGGGCAGATTCTACGAGCAGTACTTC. Its protein is CASSYSGRFYEQYF.